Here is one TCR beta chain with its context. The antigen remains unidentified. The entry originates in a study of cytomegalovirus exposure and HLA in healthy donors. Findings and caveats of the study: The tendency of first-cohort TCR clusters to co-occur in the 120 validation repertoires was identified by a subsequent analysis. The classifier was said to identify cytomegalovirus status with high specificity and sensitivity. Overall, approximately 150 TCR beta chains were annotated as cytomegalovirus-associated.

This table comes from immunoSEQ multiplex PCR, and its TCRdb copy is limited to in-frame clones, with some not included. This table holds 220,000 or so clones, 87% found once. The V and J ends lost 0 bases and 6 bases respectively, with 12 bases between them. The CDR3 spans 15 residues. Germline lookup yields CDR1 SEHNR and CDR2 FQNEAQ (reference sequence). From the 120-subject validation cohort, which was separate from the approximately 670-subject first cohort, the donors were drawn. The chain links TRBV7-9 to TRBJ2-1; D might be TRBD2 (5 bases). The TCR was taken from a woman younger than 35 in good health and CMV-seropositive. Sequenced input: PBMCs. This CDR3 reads CASSLALVGANEQFF. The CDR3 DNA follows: TGTGCCAGCAGCTTAGCGTTGGTGGGAGCCAATGAGCAGTTCTTC.